This TCR beta chain came from a study of cytomegalovirus exposure and HLA in healthy donors. Study details: Researchers previously reported finding more than 100 million unique TCR beta sequences from roughly 170 million T cells.

Study conclusions and caveats: Later work found that TCR association rates differed between HLA loci; DRB1 had the most and HLA-C the fewest. Cytomegalovirus-associated status was assigned to about 150 TCR beta chains. A later analysis linked a missense variant in DCLRE1C to the trimming of TCR beta V and J genes.

The CDR3 contains 12 residues. The germline V gene has CDR1 SEHNR and CDR2 FQNEAQ (reference sequence). V lost 5 bases, J lost 0 bases, and 4 bases lay in between. The study ran its PCR with 60 Vbeta and 13 Jbeta primers. Libraries were prepared by immunoSEQ multiplex PCR; TCRdb keeps only in-frame clonotypes and omits some of them. Of approximately 90,000 clones listed, roughly 8.2% are singletons. With respect to this clone: Antigen specificity is unknown.

The chain carries TRBV7-9 and TRBJ1-1, with D hard to call. The material sequenced was PBMCs. This clonotype was sampled from a man aged 45-65 years in good health and CMV-seronegative. The CDR3, as DNA: TGTGCCAGCAGCGTCATGAACACTGAAGCTTTCTTT. It yields the protein CASSVMNTEAFF.